This T cell receptor (beta chain) was sequenced for a study of T cell repertoires in cytomegalovirus infection. Looking at the study overall: Indicated by public TCR beta signatures were CMV infection and matching HLA type. Study observations and caveats: HLA-C-restricted CMV clonotypes gave the most frequent clonotype in two of eight donors.

This clonotype was recorded at least ten times. Its antigen is as yet unknown. CDR1 is SGHTA and CDR2 is FQGNSA in the germline V gene. V shed 5 bases and J shed 5 bases, with 15 bases lying between them. CDR3 length: 14 residues. Each CDR3 protein gets one entry after TCRdb re-called the reads with MiXCR. The table has fewer than 400,000 distinct CDR3 sequences, 15% to 20% seen once. The chain combines TRBV7-2 with TRBJ2-5, with D uncertain. What was sequenced was PBMCs. The sequence was obtained from a human donor in good health (CMV status not recorded). Some clones in this sample may be carry-over from other donors' samples. CDR3 sequence reads: CASSRSRVYETQYF. The DNA of the CDR3 is TGTGCCAGCAGCCGGAGTAGGGTATACGAGACCCAGTACTTC.